This T cell receptor beta chain was sequenced in a study of shared clonotypes between healthy human individuals. Of note for this clone: What it binds is unknown.

Every contributor of samples was a Caucasian grown-up residing in Nashville, Tennessee. Trimming shortened V by 5 bases and J by 6 bases, and 2 bases separated the two germline ends. Germline lookup yields CDR1 SEHNR and CDR2 FQNEAQ (reference sequence). There are 10 residues in the CDR3. Investigators spread the genomic DNA of each subset evenly over several immunoSEQ plates. TCRdb keeps only in-frame clones here, not all; method: immunoSEQ multiplex PCR. This sample has a few million clones, with more than 80% found just once. Findings and limits, study-wide: Sorted-subset sequencing, rarefaction showed, was incomplete despite large depth.

Sequencing used naive CD4+ T cells sorted from blood. As to subset: CD45RA+ positively selected. The clonotype originates from a man between 18 and 29 years old in good health. The chain couples TRBV7-9 to TRBJ2-1; no definite D call. The CDR3 DNA reads TGTGCCAGCAGCATCAATGAGCAGTTCTTC. Its translation: CASSINEQFF.